This is a list of T cell receptor beta chains from one sample in a study of T-cell memory formation after mild COVID-19. TCRdb independently ran MiXCR on the 5' RACE reads; one entry per CDR3 protein. The sample lists 95,000 to 120,000 distinct CDR3 sequences, 15% to 20% seen once, with approximately 5% in the top ten. Material: PBMCs or a T cell subset sorted from them (not recorded which). The receptor set was obtained from a man between 18 and 29 years old who had mild COVID-19 (a few samples of this study predate the infection). Cell type and time point are not known. CDR3s include the opening cysteine and the closing phenylalanine or tryptophan. Each record gives: D gene, V gene, clone size, J gene, CDR3 protein, CDR3 DNA. The D gene is left open where the match is weak. Clone size appears in some rows only: once, few, many, or a class for an expanded clone.

d_call: -; v_call: TRBV6-2/TRBV6-3; clone_size: few; j_call: TRBJ2-1; cdr3_aa: CASSQSRDEQFF; cdr3_nt: TGTGCCAGCAGTCAATCTAGGGATGAGCAGTTCTTC
d_call: TRBD1; v_call: TRBV5-1; clone_size: few; j_call: TRBJ1-2; cdr3_aa: CASSLSGTEYSGYTF; cdr3_nt: TGCGCCAGCAGCTTGTCCGGGACAGAGTACAGTGGCTACACCTTC
d_call: -; v_call: TRBV9; clone_size: once; j_call: TRBJ1-5; cdr3_aa: CASSVIGGVGPQHF; cdr3_nt: TGTGCCAGCAGCGTAATAGGAGGAGTGGGGCCCCAGCATTTT
d_call: -; v_call: TRBV11-2; clone_size: many; j_call: TRBJ2-1; cdr3_aa: CASSLRVSYNEQFF; cdr3_nt: TGTGCCAGCAGCTTAAGAGTTTCCTACAATGAGCAGTTCTTC
d_call: -; v_call: TRBV6-6; clone_size: few; j_call: TRBJ2-3; cdr3_aa: CASSPQPIDTQYF; cdr3_nt: TGTGCCAGCAGCCCACAGCCGATAGATACGCAGTATTTT
d_call: -; v_call: TRBV4-2; clone_size: few; j_call: TRBJ2-3; cdr3_aa: CASSQDRGASTDTQYF; cdr3_nt: TGCGCCAGCAGCCAAGATCGAGGTGCTAGCACAGATACGCAGTATTTT
d_call: -; v_call: TRBV3-2; clone_size: -; j_call: TRBJ2-1; cdr3_aa: CASSPPGILNEQFF; cdr3_nt: TGTGCCAGCAGCCCGCCGGGAATTCTCAATGAGCAGTTCTTC
d_call: -; v_call: TRBV20-1; clone_size: few; j_call: TRBJ2-3; cdr3_aa: CSASWGFSGGTDTQYF; cdr3_nt: TGCAGTGCTAGTTGGGGGTTTTCAGGGGGCACAGATACGCAGTATTTT
d_call: -; v_call: TRBV3-1; clone_size: -; j_call: TRBJ2-3; cdr3_aa: CASSQGAAGDTQYF; cdr3_nt: TGTGCCAGCAGCCAAGGAGCAGCAGGGGATACGCAGTATTTT
d_call: -; v_call: TRBV6-6; clone_size: few; j_call: TRBJ1-4; cdr3_aa: CASKGGATNEKLFF; cdr3_nt: TGTGCCAGCAAAGGGGGAGCAACTAATGAAAAACTGTTTTTT
d_call: TRBD2; v_call: TRBV20-1; clone_size: -; j_call: TRBJ2-7; cdr3_aa: CSAQSDLAGVEQYF; cdr3_nt: TGCAGTGCCCAGAGTGATCTAGCGGGGGTTGAGCAGTACTTC
d_call: TRBD2; v_call: TRBV7-8; clone_size: -; j_call: TRBJ2-3; cdr3_aa: CASRPGTSERTDTQYF; cdr3_nt: TGTGCCAGCAGACCCGGGACTAGCGAACGCACAGATACGCAGTATTTT
d_call: TRBD2; v_call: TRBV12-3/TRBV12-4; clone_size: -; j_call: TRBJ2-5; cdr3_aa: CASSETSGGTQYF; cdr3_nt: TGTGCCAGCAGTGAGACTAGCGGGGGGACCCAGTACTTC
d_call: TRBD1; v_call: TRBV7-9; clone_size: -; j_call: TRBJ2-1; cdr3_aa: CASSLDGTGAIYNEQFF; cdr3_nt: TGTGCCAGCAGCTTAGATGGGACAGGGGCTATCTACAATGAGCAGTTCTTC
d_call: -; v_call: TRBV11-2; clone_size: few; j_call: TRBJ2-5; cdr3_aa: CASSTDNQETQYF; cdr3_nt: TGTGCCAGCAGCACCGACAACCAAGAGACCCAGTACTTC
d_call: -; v_call: TRBV24-1; clone_size: few; j_call: TRBJ2-5; cdr3_aa: CATSPLAGETQYF; cdr3_nt: TGTGCCACCAGTCCCCTAGCTGGGGAGACCCAGTACTTC
d_call: -; v_call: TRBV12-3/TRBV12-4; clone_size: -; j_call: TRBJ1-6; cdr3_aa: CASSTGNHRGSPLHF; cdr3_nt: TGTGCCAGCAGTACGGGCAACCATAGAGGATCACCCCTCCACTTT
d_call: -; v_call: TRBV5-1; clone_size: -; j_call: TRBJ2-3; cdr3_aa: CASSSQTGSTDTQYF; cdr3_nt: TGCGCCAGCAGCTCCCAGACAGGTAGCACAGATACGCAGTATTTT
d_call: -; v_call: TRBV10-2; clone_size: few; j_call: TRBJ2-5; cdr3_aa: CASKEGGRETQYF; cdr3_nt: TGCGCCAGCAAAGAGGGGGGGCGCGAGACCCAGTACTTC
d_call: -; v_call: TRBV7-9; clone_size: few; j_call: TRBJ2-2; cdr3_aa: CASSLALGAGTGELFF; cdr3_nt: TGTGCCAGCAGCTTAGCTCTGGGGGCAGGCACCGGGGAGCTGTTTTTT
d_call: -; v_call: TRBV7-2; clone_size: many; j_call: TRBJ2-5; cdr3_aa: CASSYRFGSETQYF; cdr3_nt: TGTGCCAGCAGCTACCGATTTGGGTCGGAGACCCAGTACTTC
d_call: -; v_call: TRBV7-2; clone_size: few; j_call: TRBJ2-5; cdr3_aa: CASSLAGRRARETQYF; cdr3_nt: TGTGCCAGCAGCTTAGCAGGTCGTAGGGCGAGGGAGACCCAGTACTTC
d_call: TRBD1; v_call: TRBV11-2; clone_size: few; j_call: TRBJ2-2; cdr3_aa: CASSSFRDRGRTGELFF; cdr3_nt: TGTGCCAGCAGCTCCTTCCGGGACAGGGGTCGCACCGGGGAGCTGTTTTTT
d_call: TRBD1; v_call: TRBV11-3; clone_size: -; j_call: TRBJ2-2; cdr3_aa: CASSIRTGGELFF; cdr3_nt: TGTGCCAGCAGCATTCGGACAGGGGGGGAGCTGTTTTTT
d_call: -; v_call: TRBV20-1; clone_size: -; j_call: TRBJ2-1; cdr3_aa: CSASPGRQGMYNEQFF; cdr3_nt: TGCAGTGCTAGCCCGGGACGGCAGGGAATGTACAATGAGCAGTTCTTC
d_call: -; v_call: TRBV19; clone_size: once; j_call: TRBJ2-2; cdr3_aa: CASSPLGQTGELFF; cdr3_nt: TGTGCCAGTAGCCCTTTGGGTCAGACCGGGGAGCTGTTTTTT
d_call: TRBD2; v_call: TRBV7-9; clone_size: few; j_call: TRBJ2-7; cdr3_aa: CASSGGGAGAAYEQYF; cdr3_nt: TGTGCCAGCAGCGGAGGGGGAGCGGGGGCGGCCTACGAGCAGTACTTC
d_call: TRBD1; v_call: TRBV9; clone_size: few; j_call: TRBJ2-3; cdr3_aa: CASSVDPGGAGTDTQYF; cdr3_nt: TGTGCCAGCAGCGTCGATCCAGGGGGCGCGGGGACAGATACGCAGTATTTT